In its sample, the clone carrying this T cell receptor (beta chain) was seen many times. This CDR3 contains 17 residues. Germline CDR1 reads SEHNR; CDR2 reads FQNEAQ (reference sequence). Losses at the gene ends were 4 bases for V and 4 bases for J; bases not matched to a gene: 12. The data originate from a study of low-dose radiotherapy and immunotherapy resistance in tumors. Study summary: Every 2 weeks, cohort 1 got 0.5 Gy, reaching 6.5 Gy to the planning target volume.

With TRAV- and TRBV-specific primers, first-strand cDNA was made, covering the alpha and beta chains. TCR amplification ran approximately 20 PCR cycles using constant-region and V-primer adapter primers. Following isolation, mRNA was amplified via in vitro transcription. TCRdb reanalysed the reads using MiXCR and keeps one entry per CDR3 protein. The data show under 110,000 distinct CDR3 sequences, under 25% seen once. Time point: after trial treatment. Indicated treatment: LDRT plus nivolumab, ipilimumab, low-dose cyclophosphamide and aspirin (RACIN trial). Ipilimumab, nivolumab, aspirin, low-dose cyclophosphamide and low-dose radiotherapy were administered to donors.

The chain links TRBV7-9 to TRBJ2-3, with 9 nucleotides matching TRBD2. The sequence was collected from a male donor with prostate cancer. Source: PBMCs, taken after low-dose radiotherapy plus immunotherapy. The CDR3 nucleotides read TGTGCCAGCAGCTCTACGAGCGGGGGGCTAAGGGCAGATACGCAGTATTTT. It translates to CASSSTSGGLRADTQYF.